This entry lists 28 T cell receptor beta chains sequenced from one sample in a study of graft-versus-host responses after intestinal transplantation (dated by TCRdb to 2020 to 2022). Their antigens are not known. According to the study, the label for this sample's time point signals: cells obtained before transplantation from donor or recipient. Libraries were made using the immunoSEQ multiplex PCR assay. Held by TCRdb, this immuneACCESS table contains in-frame sequences only and omits some clones. Under half of the omission traces to an unresolved V gene where checked; the cause of the rest is unknown. This sample is represented by 80,000 to 100,000 clones; 85% to 90% of them were singletons. The top ten constitute approximately 0.34% of the sample. Sequencing was performed on unstimulated CD4+ T cells sorted from spleen or lymph node cells, taken before intestinal transplant. The receptors were sampled from a human donor who received an intestinal transplant.

The chain links TRBV4-2 to TRBJ2-1, with 9 bases lining up with TRBD2. J was trimmed by 0 bases and V by 1 base; bases with no gene match: 7. The CDR3 runs 18 residues. Germline V gives CDR1 LGHNA, CDR2 YNFKEQ. The CDR3 here is CASSQGGREGSSYNEQFF. DNA for the CDR3: TGTGCCAGCAGCCAAGGCGGGCGGGAGGGGAGCTCCTACAATGAGCAGTTCTTC.

This clone has only a few counts. The chain joins TRBV7-2 to TRBJ1-2, with D possibly being TRBD1 (6 bases). Per the germline V gene, CDR1 is SGHTA and CDR2 is FQGNSA. V lost 1 base to trimming and J lost 5 bases, with 11 bases between them. This CDR3 has 14 residues. The chain's CDR3 is CASSLVTGSYGYTF. In DNA, the CDR3 is TGTGCCAGCAGCTTAGTAACAGGGAGTTATGGCTACACCTTC.

The chain couples TRBV7-8 to TRBJ1-4, with D unclear. This CDR3 comprises 15 residues. Trimming left V 0 bases short and J 7 bases short, with 12 bases between. Germline V gene data show CDR1 as SGHVS and CDR2 as FQNEAQ. Here the CDR3 DNA reads TGTGCCAGCAGCTTAGCGCGGGTGGACCCTGAAAAACTGTTTTTT. Amino acid sequence: CASSLARVDPEKLFF.

This chain joins TRBV10-3 and TRBJ2-7, with 9 bases that match TRBD1. V gave up 2 bases and J gave up 5 bases; unmatched junction bases: 10. Germline CDR1 ENHRY, CDR2 SYGVKD. The CDR3 has 16 residues. CDR3 sequence reads: CAISENLGQGKHEQYF. In DNA, the CDR3 is TGTGCCATCAGTGAGAACTTGGGACAGGGTAAGCACGAGCAGTACTTC.

The V and J genes are TRBV5-1 and TRBJ2-7, with 10 bases lining up with TRBD1. This CDR3 comprises 18 residues. The junction had 12 bases not matched to a gene; V was cut back by 3 bases and J by 0 bases. Germline CDR1 and CDR2: SGHRS and YFSETQ. The CDR3 DNA reads TGCGCCAGCAGCTACATTTTGGGGACAGGGGCCCTCTCCTACGAGCAGTACTTC. Encoded protein: CASSYILGTGALSYEQYF.

This chain uses TRBV28 with TRBJ1-5; D is uncertain. Trimming cost V 6 bases and J 1 base, with 16 bases left between them. Germline lookup yields CDR1 MDHEN and CDR2 SYDVKM. The CDR3 length is 16 residues. CDR3 coding DNA: TGTGCCAGCAGCCCCCCCCGGGTCTTAAGCAATCAGCCCCAGCATTTT. Amino acids: CASSPPRVLSNQPQHF.

The chain recombines TRBV11-2 with TRBJ2-1; 8 bases map to TRBD2. Germline values: CDR1 SGHAT, CDR2 FQNNGV. The CDR3 length is 16 residues. V was pared by 6 bases and J by 7 bases, with 14 bases of the junction left unmatched. CDR3 residues: CASSSPGTSSRNEQFF. The CDR3 nucleotides read TGTGCCAGCAGTAGTCCTGGGACTAGTTCTAGAAATGAGCAGTTCTTC.

The J gene is TRBJ2-1, the V gene TRBV30; 10 nucleotides agree with TRBD2. In germline, CDR1 is GTSNPN, CDR2 SVGIG (reference sequence). CDR3 length: 16 amino acids. The V and J ends lost 0 bases and 5 bases, in that order; junction bases with no gene match: 7. CDR3 amino acids: CAWSVKRGGPHNEQFF. CDR3 coding DNA: TGTGCCTGGAGTGTTAAGCGGGGGGGCCCTCACAATGAGCAGTTCTTC.

This CDR3 reads CASSLAPGLGQETQYF. In nucleotides, the CDR3 is TGTGCCAGCAGCTTGGCCCCGGGACTAGGACAAGAGACCCAGTACTTC. The J gene is TRBJ2-5, the V gene TRBV5-4; TRBD2 aligns across 8 bases. V trimming: 0 bases; J trimming: 2 bases; junction bases outside the gene matches: 6. Germline-derived CDR1 and CDR2 are SGHNT and YYREEE (reference sequence). The CDR3 is 16 amino acids.

The chain couples TRBV6-1 to TRBJ2-2, with 8 bases aligning to TRBD2. V was clipped by 4 bases and J by 5 bases; unmatched bases: 9. The germline V gene encodes CDR1 MNHNS and CDR2 SASEGT. The length of the CDR3 is 16 residues. The CDR3 DNA follows: TGTGCCAGCAGTGGTCGTTGGCGGGAGGATACCGGGGAGCTGTTTTTT. Its protein is CASSGRWREDTGELFF.

This clone came up once. The CDR3 here is CASSFSGWTEAFF. The CDR3 coding sequence is TGTGCCAGCAGCTTCTCGGGGTGGACTGAAGCTTTCTTT. This chain uses TRBV6-1 with TRBJ1-1, with D uncertain. Trimming removed 6 bases from V and 5 bases from J, with 13 bases in between. CDR1 and CDR2 (germline): MNHNS, SASEGT. This CDR3 has 13 residues.

The V and J genes are TRBV11-2 and TRBJ2-7; 7 bases match TRBD2. V was pared by 6 bases and J by 0 bases, with 8 bases of the junction left unmatched. Germline CDR1 is SGHAT and CDR2 is FQNNGV. The CDR3 sequence is 15 residues long. The CDR3 sequence: CASRTVTGGSYEQYF. The CDR3 DNA follows: TGTGCCAGCAGGACCGTGACGGGAGGCTCCTACGAGCAGTACTTC. Combining the CDR3 with reference TRBV11-2 and TRBJ2-7 gives the whole variable domain EAGVAQSPRYKIIEKRQSVAFWCNPISGHATLYWYQQILGQGPKLLIQFQNNGVVDDSQLPKDRFSAERLKGVDSTLKIQPAKLEDSAVYLCASRTVTGGSYEQYFGPGTRLTVT.

The table lists this clone with a count of one. The chain couples TRBV21-1 to TRBJ1-6; the table names TRBD1, a call not compared with the DNA. TRBV21-1 is shown as a pseudogene. There are 16 residues in the CDR3. CDR3 coding DNA: TGTGCCAGCAGCGGCCAGAACAGGGGCCCTAGGTCACCCCTCCACTTT. Its protein is CASSGQNRGPRSPLHF.

The genes are TRBV11-2 and TRBJ2-4, with no clear D. There are 16 residues in the CDR3. Germline-derived CDR1 and CDR2 are SGHAT and FQNNGV. The germline V and J ends were trimmed by 4 bases and 0 bases, with 13 bases remaining between them. For the CDR3, the DNA is TGTGCCAGCAGCTCCCCTGGTGCACTAGCCAAAAACATTCAGTACTTC. Encoded protein: CASSSPGALAKNIQYF.

The chain couples TRBV27 to TRBJ2-1; 9 bases map to TRBD2. Trimming cost V 4 bases and J 2 bases; bases outside gene matches: 9. Per the germline V gene, CDR1 is MNHEY and CDR2 is SMNVEV (reference sequence). The CDR3 contains 17 residues. The CDR3 protein is CASSSHPLAGTYNEQFF. In DNA form, the CDR3 reads TGTGCCAGCAGTTCCCACCCCCTAGCGGGGACCTACAATGAGCAGTTCTTC.

The CDR3 protein is CTSSQSPRTGDHNEQFF. The CDR3 DNA follows: TGCACCAGCAGCCAATCTCCAAGGACAGGGGATCACAATGAGCAGTTCTTC. The chain links TRBV1 to TRBJ2-1; TRBD1, the D gene given by the table, was not confirmed from the DNA. TRBV1 has pseudogene status. This CDR3 is 17 amino acids long.

This clone came up a few times. The chain recombines TRBV6-6 with TRBJ2-2, with D unresolved. CDR1 and CDR2 from the germline V gene are MNHNY and SVGAGI (reference sequence). V lost 0 bases and J lost 7, with 15 bases in between. The CDR3 runs 16 residues. CDR3 protein: CASSYSLGAWSGELFF. CDR3 DNA: TGTGCCAGCAGTTACTCCCTTGGAGCGTGGAGCGGGGAGCTGTTTTTT.

V is TRBV5-1 and J is TRBJ2-5; the match to TRBD1 covers 9 bases. The closer fit of TRBJ2-7 to the DNA end suggests the J call may be wrong. This CDR3 region has 14 residues. In germline, CDR1 is SGHRS, CDR2 YFSETQ. CDR3 nucleotides: TGCGCCAGCAGCTTACAGGGGGCGGGCTACGAGCAGTACTTC. This sequence encodes CASSLQGAGYEQYF.

The chain uses TRBV28 and TRBJ2-7; TRBD1 might be the D (6 bases). V was trimmed by 7 bases and J by 3 bases, leaving 13 bases between them. The CDR3 is 13 residues long. Germline loops: CDR1 MDHEN, CDR2 SYDVKM. The DNA for the CDR3 is TGTGCCAGCAAACCATCGGACAGCTACGAGCAGTACTTC. Protein product: CASKPSDSYEQYF. Supplemented by reference TRBV28 and TRBJ2-7, the full variable domain reads DVKVTQSSRYLVKRTGEKVFLECVQDMDHENMFWYRQDPGLGLRLIYFSYDVKMKEKGDIPEGYSVSREKKERFSLILESASTNQTSMYLCASKPSDSYEQYFGPGTRLTVT.

This chain connects TRBV19 to TRBJ1-5; D gene unclear. With 8 bases removed from V and 5 bases from J, the gap between germline ends came to 10 bases. Germline loops: CDR1 LNHDA, CDR2 SQIVND (reference sequence). The CDR3 has 12 amino acids. CDR3 in amino acids: CASRSSDQPQHF. CDR3 DNA sequence: TGTGCCAGTCGGTCGTCGGATCAGCCCCAGCATTTT.

The V and J genes are TRBV11-3 and TRBJ2-1; 10 bases match TRBD2. Germline V gene data show CDR1 as SGHNT and CDR2 as YENEEA. CDR3 length: 15 residues. Germline trimming cut 3 bases from V and 4 bases from J; bases unmatched to any gene: 3. The CDR3 DNA follows: TGTGCCAGCAGCTTTGGACTAGCGGTATACAATGAGCAGTTCTTC. This translates into CASSFGLAVYNEQFF.

This chain connects TRBV2 to TRBJ2-7; 9 nucleotides align to TRBD1. This CDR3 contains 15 residues. V was pared by 5 bases and J by 2 bases, with 7 bases of the junction left unmatched. The V gene's germline CDR1 is SNHLY and CDR2 FYNNEI. For the CDR3, the DNA is TGTGCCAGCAGTAAGGACAGGGGTCACGCCTACGAGCAGTACTTC. Amino acids: CASSKDRGHAYEQYF.

The count of this clone is one. This chain links TRBV20-1 with TRBJ1-1; D possibly corresponds to TRBD1 (5 bases). CDR3 length: 11 residues. Trimming stripped 4 bases from V and 10 bases from J, with 13 bases between. CDR1 and CDR2 (germline): DFQATT, SNEGSKA (reference sequence). The CDR3 bases are TGCAGTGCTACCTTCCAGGGTAGAGCTTTCTTT. Protein: CSATFQGRAFF.

The chain uses TRBV7-3 and TRBJ1-2; possibly TRBD1 for D (5 bases). Per germline, CDR1 SGHTA and CDR2 FQGTGA. The V end was cut by 5 bases, the J end by 4 bases, with 17 bases between. This CDR3 has 15 residues. DNA for the CDR3: TGTGCCAGCAGCCGCACTCCCGACAGCACCTATGGCTACACCTTC. It yields the protein CASSRTPDSTYGYTF.

The chain is built from TRBV28 and TRBJ1-5; a weak D match, TRBD1 (6 bases). This CDR3 region has 16 residues. Deletions cut 5 bases from V and 6 bases from J, with 20 bases between. The V gene's germline CDR1 is MDHEN and CDR2 SYDVKM. This CDR3 is CASSPSKGGAGQPQHF. DNA for the CDR3: TGTGCCAGCAGTCCGTCGAAGGGGGGGGCGGGTCAGCCCCAGCATTTT.

The chain links TRBV2 to TRBJ1-5; perhaps TRBD1 as D (5 bases). Per germline, CDR1 SNHLY and CDR2 FYNNEI. Trimming shortened V by 3 bases and J by 4 bases, and 10 bases separated the two germline ends. The CDR3 runs 14 residues. CDR3 protein: CASSDRVVNQPQHF. The CDR3 DNA is TGTGCCAGCAGTGACAGGGTGGTAAATCAGCCCCAGCATTTT. Combining the CDR3 with reference TRBV2 and TRBJ1-5 gives the whole variable domain EPEVTQTPSHQVTQMGQEVILRCVPISNHLYFYWYRQILGQKVEFLVSFYNNEISEKSEIFDDQFSVERPDGSNFTLKIRSTKLEDSAMYFCASSDRVVNQPQHFGDGTRLSIL.

The rearrangement uses TRBV18 and TRBJ2-5; a possible D gene is TRBD2 (5 bases). This CDR3 has 12 residues. Germline CDR1 reads KGHSH; CDR2 reads LQKENI. V dropped 9 bases and J dropped 3 bases, with 11 bases sitting between them. The CDR3 sequence is CASQRDKETQYF. In DNA, the CDR3 is TGTGCCAGTCAGAGGGATAAAGAGACCCAGTACTTC.

J is TRBJ2-7 and V is TRBV29-1, with a possible D match to TRBD2 (6 bases). The CDR3 spans 12 residues. Germline V CDR1 and CDR2: SQVTM, ANQGSEA. V gave up 6 bases and J gave up 5 bases, with 14 bases separating them. CDR3 protein: CSVRRGSNEQYF. The CDR3 DNA reads TGCAGCGTAAGGAGGGGCTCGAACGAGCAGTACTTC.